These T cell receptor beta chains were read from a single sample in a study of cytomegalovirus exposure and HLA in healthy donors. Profiling relied on immunoSEQ multiplex PCR, and the TCRdb table lists in-frame clones only, not all of them. The sample lists 200,000 to 250,000 clones, roughly three quarters occurring once. The sample was PBMCs. These receptors originate from a middle-aged man in good health and CMV-seronegative. Both conserved end residues are part of each CDR3. A D gene is named only where the DNA matches it firmly. Size is stated for part of the rows, as once, few or many counts, or as a class when the clone is expanded.

j_call	v_call	d_call	clone_size	cdr3_nt	cdr3_aa
TRBJ2-7	TRBV5-1	NA	once	TGCGCCAGCAGCTTTCTCCCCGGGAACTCCTACGAGCAGTACTTC	CASSFLPGNSYEQYF
TRBJ2-7	TRBV7-9	NA	NA	TGTGCCAGCAGCTTATTCGAGTACGAGCAGTACTTC	CASSLFEYEQYF
TRBJ2-5	TRBV23-1	NA	NA	TGCGCCAGCAGGCTGGGTACTTTTTTTAAAGGGGTGAGAGCCCAGTACTTC	CASRLGTFFKGVRAQYF
TRBJ2-5	TRBV5-4	TRBD1	NA	TGTGCCAGCAGCTTGGCCCAGGGGGCGCGGGAGACCCAGTACTTC	CASSLAQGARETQYF
TRBJ2-7	TRBV7-3	TRBD1	few	TGTGCCAGCAGCTTGGGACAGGGGACCTACGAGCAGTACTTC	CASSLGQGTYEQYF
TRBJ2-5	TRBV28	TRBD2	few	TGTGCCAGCAGGTCCACTAGCGGGCCCAACTTC	CASRSTSGPNF
TRBJ1-4	TRBV2	NA	NA	TGTGCCAGCAGTGATTACGGAGCGAATGAAAAACTGTTTTTT	CASSDYGANEKLFF
TRBJ2-2	TRBV5-1	TRBD1	NA	TGCGCCAGCAGCCGGGACAGGGAGGCCGGGGAGCTGTTTTTT	CASSRDREAGELFF
TRBJ2-1	TRBV15	NA	NA	TGTGCCACCAGCAGCAGGAATGAGCAGTTCTTC	CATSSRNEQFF
TRBJ2-7	TRBV6-1	TRBD2	once	TGTGCCAGCAGGCCCAGCGGGAGCGTCGACGAGCAGTACTTC	CASRPSGSVDEQYF
TRBJ2-7	TRBV28	TRBD2	NA	TGTGCCAGCAGTCTACAGGGCGGTAGCGGGATGCAGTACTTC	CASSLQGGSGMQYF
TRBJ2-5	TRBV29-1	TRBD1	NA	TGCAGCACGCTCTGGGACAGACAAGAGACCCAGTACTTC	CSTLWDRQETQYF
TRBJ2-3	TRBV18	TRBD2	NA	TGTGCCAGCTCACCTGCTTTCGGGACTAGCGGGACAGATACGCAGTATTTT	CASSPAFGTSGTDTQYF
TRBJ1-2	TRBV6-5	TRBD1	NA	TGTGCCAGCAGGAGGGACAGGGGGCTTAGTGGCTACACCTTC	CASRRDRGLSGYTF
TRBJ2-2	TRBV5-1	TRBD2	NA	TGCGCCAGCGCGGGGACTAGCGGAGGGAGCACCGGGGAGCTGTTTTTT	CASAGTSGGSTGELFF
TRBJ2-1	TRBV29-1	NA	NA	TGCAGCGTTGTTGGCAGGTACAATGAGCAGTTCTTC	CSVVGRYNEQFF
TRBJ2-7	TRBV5-1	TRBD2	NA	TGCGCCAGCAGCTGGACTAGCGGCTCCTACGAGCAGTACTTC	CASSWTSGSYEQYF
TRBJ1-1	TRBV30	NA	few	TGTGCCTGGAGTGAAGGACTGATCAACACTGAAGCTTTCTTT	CAWSEGLINTEAFF
TRBJ2-5	TRBV7-2	TRBD1	NA	TGTGCCAGCAGCTTAGACCCATCCCGGGACAGGGGTAGGGCAAAGACCCAGTACTTC	CASSLDPSRDRGRAKTQYF
TRBJ1-2	TRBV19	NA	many	TGTGCCAGTAGTATTGGTCAGGGTCGGGGCTACACCTTC	CASSIGQGRGYTF
TRBJ2-7	TRBV7-9	TRBD1	once	TGTGCCAGCAGCTTAGATTGGGGACAGGGCACCTACGAGCAGTACTTC	CASSLDWGQGTYEQYF
TRBJ2-3	TRBV28	TRBD1	once	TGTGCCAGCAGGGGGGACAGCATCACAGATACGCAGTATTTT	CASRGDSITDTQYF
TRBJ2-1	TRBV5-1	TRBD2	NA	TGCGCCAGCAGCACACACCCTAGCGGGAGTTACAATGAGCAGTTCTTC	CASSTHPSGSYNEQFF
TRBJ2-7	TRBV28	TRBD1	NA	TGTGCCAGCAGTCACCGGGGACAGCTCGACTACGAGCAGTACTTC	CASSHRGQLDYEQYF
TRBJ2-1	TRBV9	TRBD1	NA	TGTGCCAGCAGCGTAGGGACAGGGCTTTACAATGAGCAGTTCTTC	CASSVGTGLYNEQFF
TRBJ2-7	TRBV11-2	TRBD1	NA	TGTGCCAGCAGGCAAGACAGGGGACGGGACGAGCAGTACTTC	CASRQDRGRDEQYF
TRBJ2-1	TRBV5-4	TRBD2	NA	TGTGCCAGCAGCCCGCTAGCGGGAGGAAATGAGCAGTTCTTC	CASSPLAGGNEQFF
TRBJ2-5	TRBV28	NA	few	TGTGCCAGCCAGACTGGAGTGTGGTCCCAGTACTTC	CASQTGVWSQYF
TRBJ1-5	TRBV6-6	NA	NA	TGTGCCAGCAGTGACGGACAGTTCAATCAGCCCCAGCATTTT	CASSDGQFNQPQHF
TRBJ2-5	TRBV7-2	NA	NA	TGTGCCAGCAGGCTCGCTGGTAGCGGCCAAGAGACCCAGTACTTC	CASRLAGSGQETQYF
TRBJ2-7	TRBV27	TRBD2	NA	TGTGCCAGCAGTCCACCAACGGGACTAGCGGTAAACGAGCAGTACTTC	CASSPPTGLAVNEQYF
TRBJ2-1	TRBV28	NA	once	TGTGCCAGCAGTTTAAGCCAATACAATGAGCAGTTCTTC	CASSLSQYNEQFF
TRBJ2-2	TRBV5-6	NA	NA	TGTGCCAGCAGCTCAGTGGACAGGGAGGGCGGGGAGCTGTTTTTT	CASSSVDREGGELFF
TRBJ2-5	TRBV5-4	NA	once	TGTGCCAGCAGCTCGGCGCAGGGGAGGGGAGAGACCCAGTACTTC	CASSSAQGRGETQYF
TRBJ2-1	TRBV5-1	TRBD2	NA	TGCGCCAGCAGCTTGGCCACTAGCGCGGTCTCCTACAATGAGCAGTTCTTC	CASSLATSAVSYNEQFF
TRBJ2-2	TRBV13	TRBD2	NA	TGTGCCAGCAGCTTTCCCCCCACTAGCGGGAGGCACACCGGGGAGCTGTTTTTT	CASSFPPTSGRHTGELFF
TRBJ1-2	TRBV2	TRBD1	NA	TGTGCCAGCAGTACCGGACAGGGATCAATTAACTATGGCTACACCTTC	CASSTGQGSINYGYTF
TRBJ1-2	TRBV5-1	NA	NA	TGCGCCAGCAGCTTGGGACCGAGGGAAGGTAACGGCTACACCTTC	CASSLGPREGNGYTF
TRBJ2-5	TRBV9	TRBD2	NA	TGTGCCAGCAGCCCAGCCCTAGCGGGGGCCCAAGAGACCCAGTACTTC	CASSPALAGAQETQYF
TRBJ2-7	TRBV4-2	TRBD2	NA	TGTGCCAGCACTCCACTTATTGCACTAGCGGGTGGAAGGAGCTACGAGCAGTACTTC	CASTPLIALAGGRSYEQYF
TRBJ2-3	TRBV5-1	NA	few	TGCGCCAGCAGCCGCCGGCCAGCGGATAGCACAGATACGCAGTATTTT	CASSRRPADSTDTQYF
TRBJ2-7	TRBV7-9	NA	NA	TGTTCCAGCAGCTTCGATGTCGGCGAGCAGTACTTC	CSSSFDVGEQYF
TRBJ1-5	TRBV19	NA	NA	TGTGCCAGTAGTATGACAGGCGATAGCAATCAGCCCCAGCATTTT	CASSMTGDSNQPQHF
TRBJ2-7	TRBV10-2	TRBD1	NA	TGCGCCAGCAGAAAGGGGGCGCGTACCTACGAGCAGTACTTC	CASRKGARTYEQYF
TRBJ2-5	TRBV29-1	NA	NA	TGCAGCGTATTCCGAGTACAAGAGACCCAGTACTTC	CSVFRVQETQYF
TRBJ2-2	TRBV29-1	NA	NA	TGCAGCGTTGAGGTGAAGCACACCGGGGAGCTGTTTTTT	CSVEVKHTGELFF
TRBJ1-1	TRBV29-1	TRBD1	NA	TGCAGCGCTCGGGACAGGCTACTGAACACTGAAGCTTTCTTT	CSARDRLLNTEAFF
TRBJ2-5	TRBV27	NA	NA	TGTGCCAGCAGTTTAAGGGGGCAAGAGACCCAGTACTTC	CASSLRGQETQYF
TRBJ2-3	TRBV2	TRBD2	NA	TGTGCCAGCAGTGCCGGGACTAGCGGGAGCACAGATACGCAGTATTTT	CASSAGTSGSTDTQYF
TRBJ2-7	TRBV5-4	NA	NA	TGTGCCAGCAGCGTACGGGGATCCTACGAGCAGTACTTC	CASSVRGSYEQYF